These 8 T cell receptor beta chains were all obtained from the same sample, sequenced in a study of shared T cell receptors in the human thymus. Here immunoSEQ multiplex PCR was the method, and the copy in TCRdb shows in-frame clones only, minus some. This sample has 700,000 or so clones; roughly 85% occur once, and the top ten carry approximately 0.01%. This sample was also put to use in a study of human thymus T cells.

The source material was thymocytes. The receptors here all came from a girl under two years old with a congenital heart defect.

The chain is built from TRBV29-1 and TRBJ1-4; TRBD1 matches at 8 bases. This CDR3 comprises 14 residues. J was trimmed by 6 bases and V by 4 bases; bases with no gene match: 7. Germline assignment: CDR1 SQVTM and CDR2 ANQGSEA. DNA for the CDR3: TGCAGCGTTGCTCTACAGGGGGGAGATGAAAAACTGTTTTTT. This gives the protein CSVALQGGDEKLFF.

CDR3 nucleotide sequence: TGTGCCAGCTCACCACCGATAGGCGCCGGGGGCTACACCTTC. Its translation: CASSPPIGAGGYTF. This chain connects TRBV18 to TRBJ1-2; D unresolved. Trimming left V 0 bases short and J 8 bases short, with 13 bases between. CDR1 KGHSH and CDR2 LQKENI come from the germline V gene. The CDR3 covers 14 residues.

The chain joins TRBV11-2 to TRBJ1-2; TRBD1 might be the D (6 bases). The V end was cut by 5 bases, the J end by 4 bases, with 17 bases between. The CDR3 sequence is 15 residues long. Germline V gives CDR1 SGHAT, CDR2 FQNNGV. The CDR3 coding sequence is TGTGCCAGCAGCCCAAGGGGGGAGGGAAGCTATGGCTACACCTTC. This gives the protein CASSPRGEGSYGYTF.

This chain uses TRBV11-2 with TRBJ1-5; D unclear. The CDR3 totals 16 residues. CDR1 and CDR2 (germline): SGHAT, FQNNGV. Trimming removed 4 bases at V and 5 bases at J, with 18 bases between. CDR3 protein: CASSSGPLPGDQPQHF. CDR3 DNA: TGTGCCAGCAGCTCCGGCCCACTTCCCGGGGATCAGCCCCAGCATTTT. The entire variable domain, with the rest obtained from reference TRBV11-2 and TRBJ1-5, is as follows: EAGVAQSPRYKIIEKRQSVAFWCNPISGHATLYWYQQILGQGPKLLIQFQNNGVVDDSQLPKDRFSAERLKGVDSTLKIQPAKLEDSAVYLCASSSGPLPGDQPQHFGDGTRLSIL.

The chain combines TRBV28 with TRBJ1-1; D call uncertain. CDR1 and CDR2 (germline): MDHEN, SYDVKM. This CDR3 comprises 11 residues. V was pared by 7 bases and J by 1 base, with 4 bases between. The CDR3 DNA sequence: TGTGCCAGCAACACGAACACTGAAGCTTTCTTT. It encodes CASNTNTEAFF.

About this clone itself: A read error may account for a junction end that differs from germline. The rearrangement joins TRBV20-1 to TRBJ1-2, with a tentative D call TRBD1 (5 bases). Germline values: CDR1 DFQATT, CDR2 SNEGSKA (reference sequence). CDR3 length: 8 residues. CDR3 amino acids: CSASMGLF. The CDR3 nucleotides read TGCAGTGCTAGTATGGGACTATTC.

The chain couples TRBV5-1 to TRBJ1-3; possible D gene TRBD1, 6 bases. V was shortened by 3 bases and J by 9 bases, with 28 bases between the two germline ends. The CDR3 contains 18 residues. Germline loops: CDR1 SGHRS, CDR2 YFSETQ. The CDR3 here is CASSSPRTDSDRRATIYF. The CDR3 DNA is TGCGCCAGCAGCTCTCCTAGGACAGATTCAGATCGACGTGCCACCATATATTTT.

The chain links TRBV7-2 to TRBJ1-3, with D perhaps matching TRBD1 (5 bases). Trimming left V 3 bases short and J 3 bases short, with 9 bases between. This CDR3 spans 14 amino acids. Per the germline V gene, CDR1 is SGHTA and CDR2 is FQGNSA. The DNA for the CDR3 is TGTGCCAGCAGCTTGGCACAGGATGGAAACACCATATATTTT. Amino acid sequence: CASSLAQDGNTIYF.